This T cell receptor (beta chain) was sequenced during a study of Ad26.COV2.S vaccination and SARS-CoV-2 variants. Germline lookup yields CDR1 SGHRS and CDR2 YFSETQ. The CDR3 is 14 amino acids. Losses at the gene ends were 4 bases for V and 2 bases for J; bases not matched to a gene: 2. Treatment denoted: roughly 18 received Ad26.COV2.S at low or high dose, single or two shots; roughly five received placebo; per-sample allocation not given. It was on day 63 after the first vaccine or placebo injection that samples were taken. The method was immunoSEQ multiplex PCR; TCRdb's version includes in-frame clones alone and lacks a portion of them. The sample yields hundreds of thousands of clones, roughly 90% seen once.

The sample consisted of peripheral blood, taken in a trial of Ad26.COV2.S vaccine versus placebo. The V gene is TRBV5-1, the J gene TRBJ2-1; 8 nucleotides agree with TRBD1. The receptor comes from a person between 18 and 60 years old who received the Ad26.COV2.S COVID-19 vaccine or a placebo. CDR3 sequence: CASSLTGAYNEQFF. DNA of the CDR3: TGCGCCAGCAGCCTGACAGGGGCCTACAATGAGCAGTTCTTC.